The rows below give T cell receptor beta chains drawn from one sample of a study of T cell repertoires in cytomegalovirus infection. MiXCR, run by TCRdb on the reads, gives a single entry per CDR3 protein. The repertoire includes 250,000 to 300,000 distinct CDR3 sequences, less than 25% of them detected once, and around 20% sits in the top ten. For these TCRs, the target antigens are not known. The source was cultured PBMCs, collected from culture after CMV antigen stimulation. These receptors all stem from a human donor in good health (CMV status not recorded). Some clones in this sample may be carry-over from other donors' samples. Each CDR3 is given with its conserved first and last residue. Each record gives: clone size, J gene, D gene, V gene, CDR3 protein, CDR3 DNA. D genes are given only for firm matches. The size of a clone is reported for some rows only, either as once, few or many, or as a class for expanded clones.

size: many
J: TRBJ2-3
D: NA
V: TRBV7-8
CDR3: CASSLMSGIPSTDTQYF
DNA: TGTGCCAGCAGCTTAATGTCTGGAATCCCAAGCACAGATACGCAGTATTTT

size: NA
J: TRBJ1-5
D: NA
V: TRBV14
CDR3: CASSRGGNQPQHF
DNA: TGTGCCAGCAGCCGGGGGGGCAATCAGCCCCAGCATTTT

size: many
J: TRBJ2-1
D: NA
V: TRBV6-5
CDR3: CASSYSRDFYNEQFF
DNA: TGTGCCAGCAGTTACTCTAGGGACTTCTACAATGAGCAGTTCTTC

size: few
J: TRBJ2-1
D: TRBD2
V: TRBV12-5
CDR3: CASGLVLAGDYEQFF
DNA: TGTGCTAGTGGTTTGGTACTAGCGGGAGATTATGAGCAGTTCTTC

size: few
J: TRBJ1-5
D: TRBD1
V: TRBV5-6
CDR3: CASSSTGGWWNQPQHF
DNA: TGTGCCAGCAGTTCGACAGGGGGCTGGTGGAATCAGCCCCAGCATTTT

size: few
J: TRBJ1-2
D: TRBD1
V: TRBV7-2
CDR3: CASSLGYRGDYGYTF
DNA: TGTGCCAGCAGCTTAGGTTACAGGGGGGACTATGGCTACACCTTC

size: NA
J: TRBJ1-2
D: NA
V: TRBV4-2
CDR3: CASSQDLAETSYGYTF
DNA: TGTGCCAGCAGCCAAGATCTTGCAGAAACTTCCTATGGCTACACCTTC

size: few
J: TRBJ2-1
D: TRBD2
V: TRBV19
CDR3: CASSPAPTSGIPGAYNEQFF
DNA: TGTGCCAGTAGTCCCGCTCCGACTAGCGGGATACCTGGGGCCTACAATGAGCAGTTCTTC

size: NA
J: TRBJ1-5
D: TRBD1
V: TRBV28
CDR3: CASSLGDRVQPQHF
DNA: TGTGCCAGCAGTTTAGGGGACAGGGTCCAGCCCCAGCATTTT

size: NA
J: TRBJ1-4
D: NA
V: TRBV4-2
CDR3: CASSQEGINEKLFF
DNA: TGTGCCAGCAGCCAAGAAGGCATAAATGAAAAACTGTTTTTT

size: many
J: TRBJ2-5
D: NA
V: TRBV7-6
CDR3: CASSLDEGAETQYF
DNA: TGTGCCAGCAGCTTAGATGAGGGTGCAGAGACCCAGTACTTC

size: many
J: TRBJ2-3
D: NA
V: TRBV7-3
CDR3: CASSPTPAGTRADTQYF
DNA: TGTGCCAGCAGCCCCACCCCCGCCGGGACTCGGGCAGATACGCAGTATTTT

size: many
J: TRBJ2-3
D: TRBD2
V: TRBV7-8
CDR3: CASLGDYSGIKTDTQYF
DNA: TGTGCCAGCCTTGGGGATTATAGCGGGATAAAAACAGATACGCAGTATTTT

size: NA
J: TRBJ1-1
D: NA
V: TRBV7-7
CDR3: CASSLSEVTEAFF
DNA: TGTGCTAGCAGCTTATCGGAGGTCACTGAAGCTTTCTTT

size: NA
J: TRBJ2-5
D: NA
V: TRBV2
CDR3: CASSAGRGETQYF
DNA: TGTGCCAGCAGCGCCGGCAGGGGAGAGACCCAGTACTTC

size: NA
J: TRBJ2-1
D: NA
V: TRBV7-3
CDR3: CASSSSLSAYNEQFF
DNA: TGTGCCAGCAGCTCGTCCTTGAGCGCCTACAATGAGCAGTTCTTC

size: few
J: TRBJ2-6
D: NA
V: TRBV28
CDR3: CASSLYGGDSGANVLTF
DNA: TGTGCCAGCAGTTTATACGGTGGGGACTCTGGGGCCAACGTCCTGACTTTC

size: once
J: TRBJ2-7
D: NA
V: TRBV28
CDR3: CASSLTSREPRGEQYF
DNA: TGTGCCAGCAGTTTAACATCCAGGGAACCCCGGGGAGAGCAGTACTTC

size: NA
J: TRBJ2-6
D: NA
V: TRBV6-2/TRBV6-3
CDR3: CASRDLTAGANVLTF
DNA: TGTGCCAGCAGAGACCTCACGGCCGGGGCCAACGTCCTGACTTTC

size: NA
J: TRBJ2-1
D: NA
V: TRBV11-2
CDR3: CASSAGQNNEQFF
DNA: TGTGCCAGCAGCGCGGGACAGAACAATGAGCAGTTCTTC

size: few
J: TRBJ2-3
D: NA
V: TRBV10-3
CDR3: CAISEVHLTDTQYF
DNA: TGTGCCATCAGTGAGGTTCACCTCACAGATACGCAGTATTTT

size: NA
J: TRBJ2-3
D: NA
V: TRBV13
CDR3: CASSETDGSTDTQYF
DNA: TGTGCCAGCAGCGAAACCGACGGGAGCACAGATACGCAGTATTTT

size: NA
J: TRBJ1-1
D: NA
V: TRBV20-1
CDR3: CSARDVAGVNTEAFF
DNA: TGCAGTGCTAGAGATGTGGCAGGGGTCAACACTGAAGCTTTCTTT

size: few
J: TRBJ2-3
D: TRBD2
V: TRBV27
CDR3: CASSLSTSGLSTDTQYF
DNA: TGTGCCAGCAGTTTATCGACTAGCGGCCTGAGCACAGATACGCAGTATTTT

size: NA
J: TRBJ2-5
D: NA
V: TRBV4-1
CDR3: CASSPTGFQETQYF
DNA: TGCGCCAGCAGCCCGACCGGGTTCCAAGAGACCCAGTACTTC

size: many
J: TRBJ2-7
D: NA
V: TRBV7-2
CDR3: CASSQRQPPYEQYF
DNA: TGTGCCAGCAGCCAACGACAGCCCCCCTACGAGCAGTACTTC

size: NA
J: TRBJ2-5
D: NA
V: TRBV27
CDR3: CASSRAREETQYF
DNA: TGTGCCAGCAGCCGCGCCCGTGAAGAGACCCAGTACTTC

size: NA
J: TRBJ2-7
D: TRBD2
V: TRBV11-2
CDR3: CASSRTSGSLYEQYF
DNA: TGTGCCAGCAGTCGGACTAGCGGGAGCTTGTACGAGCAGTACTTC

size: NA
J: TRBJ1-4
D: NA
V: TRBV2
CDR3: CASRQGSTNEKLFF
DNA: TGTGCCAGCAGACAGGGCTCAACTAATGAAAAACTGTTTTTT

size: NA
J: TRBJ2-1
D: TRBD2
V: TRBV4-3
CDR3: CASSQELAGGSEQFF
DNA: TGCGCCAGCAGCCAGGAGCTAGCGGGAGGTAGTGAGCAGTTCTTC

size: few
J: TRBJ2-7
D: NA
V: TRBV7-8
CDR3: CASSPLWGKGSHEQYF
DNA: TGTGCCAGCAGCCCCCTGTGGGGTAAGGGGAGCCACGAGCAGTACTTC

size: many
J: TRBJ1-1
D: TRBD1
V: TRBV7-9
CDR3: CASSLQQGTEAFF
DNA: TGTGCCAGCAGCTTACAACAGGGGACTGAAGCTTTCTTT

size: NA
J: TRBJ2-4
D: NA
V: TRBV7-2
CDR3: CASSLDYNIQYF
DNA: TGTGCCAGCAGCCTTGACTACAACATTCAGTACTTC

size: NA
J: TRBJ2-5
D: NA
V: TRBV30
CDR3: CAWTRIGGLGETQYF
DNA: TGTGCCTGGACCCGTATAGGTGGATTGGGAGAGACCCAGTACTTC

size: many
J: TRBJ1-1
D: NA
V: TRBV7-9
CDR3: CASSLAHGGAEAFF
DNA: TGTGCCAGCAGCTTAGCCCACGGGGGGGCTGAAGCTTTCTTT

size: many
J: TRBJ2-1
D: TRBD2
V: TRBV12-5
CDR3: CASGFHGAGGDEQFF
DNA: TGTGCTAGTGGTTTCCACGGAGCGGGAGGAGATGAGCAGTTCTTC

size: many
J: TRBJ1-6
D: TRBD1
V: TRBV7-2
CDR3: CASSSPDRGDNSPLHF
DNA: TGTGCCAGCAGCTCCCCGGACAGGGGAGATAATTCACCCCTCCACTTT

size: NA
J: TRBJ2-1
D: TRBD2
V: TRBV5-1
CDR3: CASSLVVGGGRDEGFF
DNA: TGCGCCAGCAGCTTGGTCGTCGGCGGGGGGCGAGATGAGGGGTTCTTC

size: few
J: TRBJ1-1
D: NA
V: TRBV4-2
CDR3: CASSQEIEGTEAFF
DNA: TGTGCCAGCAGCCAAGAGATCGAAGGAACTGAAGCTTTCTTT

size: NA
J: TRBJ2-5
D: NA
V: TRBV12-3/TRBV12-4
CDR3: CASCFQETQYF
DNA: TGTGCCAGCTGTTTCCAAGAGACCCAGTACTTC

size: many
J: TRBJ2-1
D: NA
V: TRBV7-2
CDR3: CASSRGLDTYNEQFF
DNA: TGTGCCAGCAGCCGAGGCCTGGACACCTACAATGAGCAGTTCTTC

size: few
J: TRBJ2-7
D: NA
V: TRBV11-2
CDR3: CASSYLQSYEQYF
DNA: TGTGCCAGCAGCTACCTCCAAAGCTACGAGCAGTACTTC

size: few
J: TRBJ1-2
D: NA
V: TRBV11-2
CDR3: CASSLAKNYGYTF
DNA: TGTGCCAGCAGCTTAGCAAAAAACTATGGCTACACCTTC

size: many
J: TRBJ2-2
D: TRBD2
V: TRBV19
CDR3: CASSHLAGGYSGELFF
DNA: TGTGCCAGTAGCCACCTAGCGGGAGGTTACTCCGGGGAGCTGTTTTTT

size: NA
J: TRBJ2-2
D: NA
V: TRBV6-2/TRBV6-3
CDR3: CASQTWTGELFF
DNA: TGTGCCAGCCAAACGTGGACCGGGGAGCTGTTTTTT

size: many
J: TRBJ2-7
D: TRBD2
V: TRBV11-1
CDR3: CASSLSGSSHYEQYF
DNA: TGTGCCAGCAGCCTTAGCGGGAGCTCCCACTACGAGCAGTACTTC

size: NA
J: TRBJ2-2
D: NA
V: TRBV19
CDR3: CASRPRGGENTGELFF
DNA: TGTGCCAGTAGACCCCGGGGAGGAGAGAACACCGGGGAGCTGTTTTTT

size: NA
J: TRBJ2-1
D: TRBD2
V: TRBV11-1
CDR3: CASSMREGGYEQFF
DNA: TGTGCCAGCAGCATGCGGGAGGGCGGTTATGAGCAGTTCTTC

size: many
J: TRBJ1-2
D: NA
V: TRBV6-2/TRBV6-3
CDR3: CASQQLRRTAIYGYTF
DNA: TGTGCCAGCCAGCAGTTACGACGGACAGCAATCTATGGCTACACCTTC

size: few
J: TRBJ2-1
D: NA
V: TRBV7-2
CDR3: CASGGGPSSYNEQFF
DNA: TGTGCCAGCGGTGGCGGTCCGAGCTCCTACAATGAGCAGTTCTTC

size: few
J: TRBJ1-1
D: TRBD1
V: TRBV27
CDR3: CASKGQGANIRTEAFF
DNA: TGTGCCAGCAAGGGACAGGGGGCAAATATCCGCACTGAAGCTTTCTTT

size: NA
J: TRBJ2-1
D: TRBD2
V: TRBV10-3
CDR3: CAISEQASGRRLNEQFF
DNA: TGTGCCATCAGTGAACAAGCTAGCGGGAGAAGATTGAATGAGCAGTTCTTC

size: many
J: TRBJ2-5
D: TRBD2
V: TRBV7-2
CDR3: CASSSLAEEQETQYF
DNA: TGTGCCAGCAGCTCACTAGCGGAAGAGCAAGAGACCCAGTACTTC

size: NA
J: TRBJ1-4
D: NA
V: TRBV30
CDR3: CAWTGQGPSELFF
DNA: TGTGCCTGGACCGGACAAGGCCCTTCAGAACTGTTTTTT

size: NA
J: TRBJ2-7
D: NA
V: TRBV6-2/TRBV6-3
CDR3: CASSLGPGEQYF
DNA: TGTGCCAGCAGTCTTGGGCCAGGCGAGCAGTACTTC